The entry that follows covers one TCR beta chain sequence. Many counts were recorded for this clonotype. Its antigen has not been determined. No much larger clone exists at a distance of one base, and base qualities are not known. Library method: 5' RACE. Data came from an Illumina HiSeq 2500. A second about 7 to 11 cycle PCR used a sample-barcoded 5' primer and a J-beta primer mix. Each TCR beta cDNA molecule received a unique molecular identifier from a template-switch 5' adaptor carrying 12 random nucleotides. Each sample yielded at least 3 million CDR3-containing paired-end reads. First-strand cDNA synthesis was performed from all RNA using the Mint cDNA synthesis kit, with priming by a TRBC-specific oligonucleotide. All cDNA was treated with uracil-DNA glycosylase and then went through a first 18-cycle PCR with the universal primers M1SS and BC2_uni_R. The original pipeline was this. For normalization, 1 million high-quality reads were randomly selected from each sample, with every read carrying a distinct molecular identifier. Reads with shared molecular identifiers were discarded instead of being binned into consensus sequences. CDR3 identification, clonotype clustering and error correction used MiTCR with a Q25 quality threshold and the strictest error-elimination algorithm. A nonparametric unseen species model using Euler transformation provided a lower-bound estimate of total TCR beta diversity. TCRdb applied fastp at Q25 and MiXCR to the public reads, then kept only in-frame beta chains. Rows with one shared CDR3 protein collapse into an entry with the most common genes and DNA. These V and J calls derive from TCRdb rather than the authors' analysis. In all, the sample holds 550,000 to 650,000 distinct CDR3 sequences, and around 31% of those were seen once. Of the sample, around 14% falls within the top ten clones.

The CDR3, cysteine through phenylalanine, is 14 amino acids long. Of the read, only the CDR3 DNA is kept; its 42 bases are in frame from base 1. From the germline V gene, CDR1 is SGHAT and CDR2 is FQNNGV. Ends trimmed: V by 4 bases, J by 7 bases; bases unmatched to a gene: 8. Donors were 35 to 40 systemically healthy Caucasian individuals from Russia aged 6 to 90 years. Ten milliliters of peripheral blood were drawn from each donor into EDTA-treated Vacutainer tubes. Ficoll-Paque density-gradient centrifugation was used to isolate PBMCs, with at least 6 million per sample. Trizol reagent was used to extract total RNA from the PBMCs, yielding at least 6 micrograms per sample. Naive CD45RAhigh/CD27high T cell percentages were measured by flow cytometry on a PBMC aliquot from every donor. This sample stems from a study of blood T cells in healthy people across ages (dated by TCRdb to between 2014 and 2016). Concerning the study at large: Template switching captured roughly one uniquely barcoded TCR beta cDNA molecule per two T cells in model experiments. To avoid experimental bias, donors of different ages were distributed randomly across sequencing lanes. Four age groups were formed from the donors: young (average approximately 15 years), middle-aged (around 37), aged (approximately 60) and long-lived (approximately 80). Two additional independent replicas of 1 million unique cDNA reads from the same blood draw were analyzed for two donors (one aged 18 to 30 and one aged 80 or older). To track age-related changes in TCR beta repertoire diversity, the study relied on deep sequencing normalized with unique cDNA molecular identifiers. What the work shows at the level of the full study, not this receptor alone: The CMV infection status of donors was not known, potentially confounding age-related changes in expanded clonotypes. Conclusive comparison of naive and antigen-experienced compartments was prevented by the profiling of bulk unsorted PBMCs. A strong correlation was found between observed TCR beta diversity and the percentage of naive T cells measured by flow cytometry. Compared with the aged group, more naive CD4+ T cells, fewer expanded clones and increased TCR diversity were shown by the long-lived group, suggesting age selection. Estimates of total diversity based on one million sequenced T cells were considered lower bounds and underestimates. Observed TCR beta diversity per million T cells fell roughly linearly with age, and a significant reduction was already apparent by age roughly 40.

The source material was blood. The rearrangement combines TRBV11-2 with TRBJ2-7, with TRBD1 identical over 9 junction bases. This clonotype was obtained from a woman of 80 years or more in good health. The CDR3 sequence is CASSYRDRVGEQYF. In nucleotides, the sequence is TGTGCCAGCAGCTACCGGGACAGGGTCGGGGAGCAGTACTTC.